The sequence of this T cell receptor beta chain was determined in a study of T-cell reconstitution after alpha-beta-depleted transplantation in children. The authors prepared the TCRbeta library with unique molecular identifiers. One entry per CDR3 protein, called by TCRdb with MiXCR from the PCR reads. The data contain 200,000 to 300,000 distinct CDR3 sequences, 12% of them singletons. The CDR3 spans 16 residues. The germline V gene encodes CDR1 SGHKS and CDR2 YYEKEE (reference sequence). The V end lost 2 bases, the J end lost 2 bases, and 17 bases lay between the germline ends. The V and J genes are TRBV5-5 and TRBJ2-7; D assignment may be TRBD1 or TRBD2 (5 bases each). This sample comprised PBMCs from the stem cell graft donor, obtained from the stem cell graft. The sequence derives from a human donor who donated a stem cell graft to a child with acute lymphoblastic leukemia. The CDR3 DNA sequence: TGTGCCAGCAGCTTTGACGAAGGGGACGGGGCCTACGAGCAGTACTTC. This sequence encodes CASSFDEGDGAYEQYF.